This entry lists 27 T cell receptor beta chains sequenced from one sample in a study of blood T cell repertoires in COVID-19. Profiled with immunoSEQ multiplex PCR; TCRdb holds only in-frame clones, not every one. The sample contains roughly 140,000 clones, roughly 80% of which appear only once. Sequenced input: peripheral blood. Source of these receptors: a human donor in a cohort sampled during active COVID-19.

The chain has TRBV7-8 and TRBJ2-3; no reliable D call. Trimming stripped 1 base from V and 10 bases from J, with 15 bases between. Germline values: CDR1 SGHVS, CDR2 FQNEAQ. The CDR3 length is 14 residues. The CDR3 region has the DNA TGTGCCAGCAGCTTAGTTTTTCGGAGTTATGCGCAGTATTTT. The encoded protein is CASSLVFRSYAQYF.

This rearrangement joins TRBV5-4 to TRBJ1-1, with TRBD1 matching 7 bases. Germline V lookup: CDR1 SGHNT, CDR2 YYREEE (reference sequence). The junction had 4 bases not matched to a gene; V was cut back by 1 base and J by 4 bases. This CDR3 is 14 amino acids long. CDR3 amino acids: CASSLNDRATEAFF. The CDR3 DNA reads TGTGCCAGCAGCTTGAACGACAGGGCCACTGAAGCTTTCTTT.

J is TRBJ2-1 and V is TRBV20-1; D is ambiguous. Germline lookup yields CDR1 DFQATT and CDR2 SNEGSKA (reference sequence). The CDR3 covers 12 residues. Between the trimmed V and J ends, which lost 3 bases and 7 bases, there was a span of 10 bases. CDR3 sequence: CSASLIGNEQFF. CDR3 nucleotides: TGCAGTGCTAGTCTAATCGGGAATGAGCAGTTCTTC.

This clone has just one count. The chain is built from TRBV5-6 and TRBJ1-5, with 9 bases identical to TRBD1. Germline V gene data show CDR1 as SGHDT and CDR2 as YYEEEE. V was pared by 3 bases and J by 16 bases, with 8 bases of the junction left unmatched. This CDR3 is 12 amino acids long. The CDR3 here is CASSSHRDREHF. DNA of the CDR3: TGTGCCAGCAGCTCGCACCGGGACAGGGAACATTTT.

The CDR3 sequence is CASQTGDRQRTGELFF. The DNA of the CDR3 is TGTGCCAGTCAGACAGGGGACCGACAGCGGACCGGGGAGCTGTTTTTT. The chain uses TRBV19 and TRBJ2-2; 8 nucleotides agree with TRBD1. The CDR3 has 16 amino acids. V was pared by 8 bases and J by 5 bases, with 13 bases of the junction left unmatched. Germline assignment: CDR1 LNHDA and CDR2 SQIVND (reference sequence).

This sequence joins TRBV11-3 and TRBJ2-1; possible D gene TRBD1, 5 bases. Germline V gene data show CDR1 as SGHNT and CDR2 as YENEEA. V lost 6 bases, J lost 6 bases, and 24 bases lay in between. The CDR3 has 17 amino acids. CDR3 sequence reads: CASSHGPGAAVPNEQFF. In nucleotides, the CDR3 is TGTGCCAGCAGTCATGGGCCTGGGGCTGCGGTGCCCAATGAGCAGTTCTTC. Complete variable domain (other parts from reference TRBV11-3 and TRBJ2-1): EAGVVQSPRYKIIEKKQPVAFWCNPISGHNTLYWYLQNLGQGPELLIRYENEEAVDDSQLPKDRFSAERLKGVDSTLKIQPAELGDSAVYLCASSHGPGAAVPNEQFFGPGTRLTVL.

This chain uses TRBV5-5 with TRBJ1-4; D is ambiguous. The CDR3 runs 13 residues. Germline values: CDR1 SGHKS, CDR2 YYEKEE (reference sequence). Trimming pared 3 bases from V and 5 bases from J, leaving 8 bases between. This chain's CDR3 is CASSSVTNEKLFF. In DNA, the CDR3 is TGTGCCAGCAGCTCCGTCACAAATGAAAAACTGTTTTTT.

The chain combines TRBV9 with TRBJ1-4; 7 bases line up with TRBD1. The CDR3 extends over 15 amino acids. V was pared by 1 base and J by 8 bases, with 8 bases of the junction left unmatched. Germline V CDR1 and CDR2: SGDLS, YYNGEE. CDR3 sequence reads: CASSVQGGAGEKLFF. As DNA, the CDR3 is TGTGCCAGCAGCGTACAAGGGGGCGCCGGGGAAAAACTGTTTTTT.

The chain joins TRBV19 to TRBJ1-6; 9 bases match TRBD1. The length of the CDR3 is 18 residues. With 5 bases clipped from V and 7 bases from J, the junction kept 15 bases outside the gene matches. The germline V gene encodes CDR1 LNHDA and CDR2 SQIVND (reference sequence). CDR3 in amino acids: CASSPLGQGQGMNSPLHF. The CDR3, as DNA: TGTGCCAGTAGTCCCCTGGGACAGGGCCAGGGGATGAATTCACCCCTCCACTTT.

The rearrangement joins TRBV5-1 to TRBJ1-2; no clear D. Per the germline V gene, CDR1 is SGHRS and CDR2 is YFSETQ. V lost 3 bases, J lost 4 bases, and 16 bases lay in between. CDR3 length equals 15 residues. The CDR3 DNA follows: TGCGCCAGCAGCTCCAGTAAAGTTGGGAGCTATGGCTACACCTTC. Amino acids: CASSSSKVGSYGYTF.

This clone appeared a few times. V and J are TRBV6-5 and TRBJ1-1; 7 bases align to TRBD1. V gave up 7 bases and J gave up 6 bases; unmatched junction bases: 2. This CDR3 comprises 11 residues. CDR1 and CDR2 (germline): MNHEY, SVGAGI. In DNA form, the CDR3 reads TGTGCCAGCATCAGGGGGGCTGAAGCTTTCTTT. This sequence encodes CASIRGAEAFF.

The chain is built from TRBV5-1 and TRBJ1-4, with 8 positions matching TRBD1. J was trimmed by 2 bases and V by 6 bases; bases with no gene match: 9. CDR1 SGHRS and CDR2 YFSETQ come from the germline V gene. The CDR3 contains 16 residues. CDR3: CASKRTGWITNEKLFF. DNA for the CDR3: TGCGCCAGCAAACGGACAGGGTGGATTACTAATGAAAAACTGTTTTTT.

This clone was recorded once. V gene TRBV27 combines with J gene TRBJ2-3; D is possibly TRBD1 (5 bases). The CDR3 loop spans 15 amino acids. The germline gives CDR1 MNHEY, CDR2 SMNVEV (reference sequence). Trimming cost V 6 bases and J 0 bases, with 13 bases left between them. The chain's CDR3 is CASRRRGASTDTQYF. CDR3 DNA: TGTGCCAGCAGGCGCCGTGGGGCCAGCACAGATACGCAGTATTTT.

This clone appeared a few times. The rearrangement joins TRBV25-1 to TRBJ2-1, with TRBD1 matching 7 bases. CDR3 length: 15 residues. Losses at the gene ends were 4 bases for V and 0 bases for J; bases not matched to a gene: 3. Per the germline V gene, CDR1 is MGHDK and CDR2 is SYGVNS. The chain's CDR3 is CASSGDSTSYNEQFF. CDR3 sequence (DNA): TGTGCCAGCAGTGGGGACAGTACCTCCTACAATGAGCAGTTCTTC. Using reference TRBV25-1 and TRBJ2-1 for the parts outside the CDR3, the full variable domain is EADIYQTPRYLVIGTGKKITLECSQTMGHDKMYWYQQDPGMELHLIHYSYGVNSTEKGDLSSESTVSRIRTEHFPLTLESARPSHTSQYLCASSGDSTSYNEQFFGPGTRLTVL.

CDR3 residues: CASSFMTANTGELFF. CDR3 DNA sequence: TGTGCCAGCAGCTTCATGACAGCGAACACCGGGGAGCTGTTTTTT. The V call is TRBV7-9, the J call TRBJ2-2; a weak D match, TRBD1 (5 bases). V lost 3 bases and J 0 bases, leaving 8 bases between the germline ends. CDR1 SEHNR and CDR2 FQNEAQ come from the germline V gene (reference sequence). The CDR3 is 15 residues long.

J is TRBJ2-7 and V is TRBV27; possible D gene TRBD1, 6 bases. This CDR3 is built from 13 residues. The germline gives CDR1 MNHEY, CDR2 SMNVEV (reference sequence). Deletions cut 6 bases from V and 8 bases from J, with 17 bases between. CDR3 sequence: CASRTYTGRKQYF. The CDR3 coding sequence is TGTGCCAGCAGGACGTACACAGGGCGGAAGCAGTACTTC.

This rearrangement joins TRBV5-8 to TRBJ2-3, with D perhaps matching TRBD1 (6 bases). The CDR3 runs 15 residues. Germline V gives CDR1 SGHTS, CDR2 YDEGEE. V lost 2 bases and J lost 3, with 13 bases in between. CDR3 coding DNA: TGTGCCAGCAGCTTACACAGGGATGGGACAGATACGCAGTATTTT. Its translation: CASSLHRDGTDTQYF. Full variable domain (missing parts from reference TRBV5-8 and TRBJ2-3): EAGVTQSPTHLIKTRGQQATLRCSPISGHTSVYWYQQALGLGLQFLLWYDEGEERNRGNFPPRFSGRQFPNYSSELNVNALELEDSALYLCASSLHRDGTDTQYFGPGTRLTVL.

This chain connects TRBV7-6 to TRBJ2-1, with a possible D match to TRBD2 (6 bases). CDR1 SGHVS and CDR2 FNYEAQ come from the germline V gene. The CDR3 contains 13 residues. V dropped 5 bases and J dropped 4 bases, with 9 bases sitting between them. In DNA, the CDR3 is TGTGCCAGCAGCGCCCGGGAGTACAATGAGCAGTTCTTC. It encodes CASSAREYNEQFF.

The V and J genes are TRBV25-1 and TRBJ1-6; D remains ambiguous. Germline values: CDR1 MGHDK, CDR2 SYGVNS. The CDR3 contains 14 residues. V lost 5 bases, J lost 7 bases, and 12 bases lay in between. The chain's CDR3 is CASSLGPLNSPLHF. In DNA form, the CDR3 reads TGTGCCAGCAGTTTGGGCCCCTTAAATTCACCCCTCCACTTT.

V gene TRBV3-1 (or the pseudogene TRBV3-2) combines with J gene TRBJ1-5, with no clear D. The length of the CDR3 is 14 residues. CDR1 and CDR2 (germline): LGHDT, YNNKEL (reference sequence). With 0 bases removed from V and 8 bases from J, the gap between germline ends came to 11 bases. CDR3 sequence reads: CASSQDLVLEPQHF. The CDR3 DNA sequence: TGTGCCAGCAGCCAAGATTTAGTTTTGGAGCCCCAGCATTTT.

The table lists this clone with a few counts. V usage is TRBV27 and J usage is TRBJ1-2; D is perhaps TRBD1 (5 bases). The CDR3 consists of 13 residues. The V gene's germline CDR1 is MNHEY and CDR2 SMNVEV (reference sequence). V gave up 6 bases and J gave up 7 bases, with 15 bases separating them. The CDR3 bases are TGTGCCAGCAGCGACTGGGGGGAGGGTGGCTACACCTTC. Residues: CASSDWGEGGYTF.

This chain's CDR3 is CASSRTVDSNQPQHF. The CDR3 region has the DNA TGCGCCAGCAGTCGGACAGTGGATAGCAATCAGCCCCAGCATTTT. V gene TRBV10-2 combines with J gene TRBJ1-5; D perhaps matches TRBD1 (6 bases). Trimming left V 5 bases short and J 0 bases short, with 11 bases between. The germline V gene has CDR1 WSHSY and CDR2 SAAADI. CDR3 size: 15 residues.

CDR3 protein: CASSHLIRNSGNTIYF. CDR3 coding DNA: TGTGCCAGCAGCCACTTAATCAGAAACTCTGGAAACACCATATATTTT. The chain has TRBV3-1 (or the pseudogene TRBV3-2) and TRBJ1-3; D remains ambiguous. CDR1 is LGHDT, CDR2 YNNKEL, per germline (reference sequence). V was pared by 3 bases and J by 0 bases, with 12 bases between. The CDR3 consists of 16 residues.

The genes are TRBV15 and TRBJ2-5; D unresolved. V was clipped by 0 bases and J by 5 bases, with 4 bases between them. The CDR3 has 12 residues. Germline V gene sequence: CDR1 LNHNV, CDR2 YYDKDF (reference sequence). CDR3 amino acids: CATSREAETQYF. The DNA for the CDR3 is TGTGCCACCAGCAGAGAAGCGGAGACCCAGTACTTC.

The chain carries TRBV6-5 and TRBJ1-1; D not certain. The CDR3 has 11 residues. The V and J ends lost 6 bases and 6 bases respectively, with 8 bases between them. Per germline, CDR1 MNHEY and CDR2 SVGAGI. The CDR3 sequence: CASRNLAEAFF. In DNA form, the CDR3 reads TGTGCCAGCAGAAACTTAGCTGAAGCTTTCTTT.

J is TRBJ2-5 and V is TRBV28; D gene uncertain. The CDR3 runs to 11 residues. Per the germline V gene, CDR1 is MDHEN and CDR2 is SYDVKM. V was pared by 2 bases and J by 5 bases, with 3 bases between. The CDR3 is CASSLRETQYF. The DNA for the CDR3 is TGTGCCAGCAGTTTACGGGAGACCCAGTACTTC.

The V call is TRBV7-2, the J call TRBJ2-7; D ambiguous. V lost 6 bases and J lost 4, with 10 bases in between. The CDR3 is made up of 12 amino acids. Germline CDR1 and CDR2: SGHTA and FQGNSA. CDR3 sequence reads: CASSPARYEQYF. As DNA, the CDR3 is TGTGCCAGCAGTCCGGCGCGGTACGAGCAGTACTTC.